This TCR beta chain was observed in a study of cytomegalovirus exposure and HLA in healthy donors (dated 2017 in TCRdb). General notes on the study: According to an earlier analysis of 587 of the donors, some 180 million T cells yielded over 100 million unique TCR beta sequences and 276 Gb of sequence data. To study patterns of TCR occurrence, a later analysis re-analyzed previously published TCR beta repertoires from 666 donors and added high-resolution HLA genotyping. To decide whether each TCR beta V gene segment behaved as functional or pseudogenic, an earlier analysis of 587 of the donors relied on high-throughput TCR beta sequencing. The study profiled the T cell repertoires of more than 500 subjects by immunosequencing and related them to cytomegalovirus serostatus. Typing coverage differed by locus: A, B, C, DRB1 and DQB1 were typed in about 629-640 donors, DQA1 in 500 to 550, DPA1 in roughly 590, and DPB1 in 472. Every discovery cohort repertoire had been produced on one sequencing platform. A separate validation cohort of roughly 110 different subjects was used in addition to the 666-subject first cohort. A handful of DR-DQ haplotypes were handled as single units for association and clustering because linkage in the cohort was strong. Genome-wide SNP genotypes for about 55% of the roughly 670 donors were used in a later genetic analysis, which treated that subset as a discovery cohort. Donor age, sex, ethnicity and CMV serostatus were compiled alongside the repertoire data. On average, around 230,000 unique TCR beta nucleotide sequences were sequenced per donor among 300 to 500 genotyped donors of the cohort, with around 19% of those sequences being non-productive. The genetic ancestry cluster associated with self-reported Caucasian donors included 81% of the roughly 390 genotyped donors. Rather than drawing on any new phenotypic data, the later analysis identified candidate immune exposures from TCR beta sequences and the way those sequences occurred across donors. The study aimed to test whether signatures of past pathogen exposure could be identified by cataloging public T cell receptors. Roughly 310 gigabases of sequencing data and tens of millions of unique TCR sequences were included in an early release covering 550 to 650 HLA-typed donors. The study combined high-throughput TCR immunosequencing, statistical association of individual TCRs with disease status, and machine learning to predict cytomegalovirus infection status. HLA typing included class I and class II loci at four-digit resolution.

This clone turned up a few times. The clone's antigen remains unknown. Qualities for individual bases were not recorded, and no much larger clone is one base off. The cohort comprised 666 healthy bone marrow donors. At the time of sampling, every cohort member was nominally healthy, though immune exposures that went unrecorded were likely present. The donor was CMV seropositive and was included in the group of approximately 310 seropositive cohort members. A peripheral blood sample was collected from each donor, and TCR beta sequencing was performed on peripheral blood mononuclear cells. The Qiagen DNeasy Blood Extraction Kit was used to extract genomic DNA from the blood cell samples. Broad study findings and their caveats: Specific HLA alleles were associated with 15,000 to 20,000 TCR beta sequences at a false discovery rate of 0.05 in a later analysis. Compared with the roughly 670-donor mean, donors in an Asian-associated ancestry cluster had fewer N-insertions in productive TCRs, according to a later genetic analysis. In vitro tests confirmed that three of the cytomegalovirus-associated TCR beta chains recognize cytomegalovirus antigens. In a later analysis, most CMV-associated TCR beta chains were found to appear HLA-restricted, with HLA associations seemingly driven largely by CMV exposure. Assigning TCR associations to individual alleles was difficult when HLA alleles, especially DR and DQ, strongly co-occurred. In this cohort, only TCR beta chains were sequenced, and detectable features were limited by the absence of alpha or paired-chain data. Broadly in line with IMGT annotations, most TCR beta V segments showed up in productive rearrangements about 90% or about 30% of the time in an earlier analysis of 450 to 750 of the donors. An association between a missense DCLRE1C variant and V-gene and J-gene trimming of TCR beta chains was found in a later genetic analysis and replicated in an independent cohort. The earlier analysis of some 540 of the donors excluded 15 to 20 rarely observed V segments, including chromosome 9 orphons, because counts were too low. The classifier was reported to diagnose cytomegalovirus status with high specificity and sensitivity in both the original cohort and the validation cohort. Several of the top co-occurrence clusters appeared to be linked to parvovirus B19, influenza, CMV and Epstein-Barr virus, according to a later analysis. A cluster of highly shared sequence variants was judged likely to represent a technical artifact of the sequencing pipeline. For the cohort, immune exposure information was limited to CMV serostatus. In the study, 150 to 200 TCR beta chains were listed as associated with cytomegalovirus. Most TCR sequences were seen in very few donors, while some public TCRs were found in many individuals. A further reported finding was that TCR beta sequences accurately predicted the HLA-A and HLA-B alleles for most subjects in the first cohort. Correlated functional status among segregating V segments might reflect linkage disequilibrium, but an unknown experimental factor could not be ruled out. A later analysis found that TCR association rates varied across HLA loci, with DRB1 alleles showing the most associated TCRs and HLA-C alleles the fewest. Compared with equally common non-associated chains, HLA-associated TCR beta chains in a later analysis were more clonally expanded and had lower generation probabilities. The presence/absence analyses assumed that sequencing depth was roughly uniform across donors, and that assumption may not be true. According to the authors, the approach could potentially be generalized to other disease states and immunological phenotypes. HLA typing was unavailable for some donors at each locus, so association tests used only the typed subset.

Library preparation employed the immunoSEQ multiplex PCR assay. For the multiplex PCR, a mixture combining 60 forward primers for TCR Vbeta segments and 13 reverse primers for TCR Jbeta segments was used. The CDR3 region of rearranged TCR beta genes was amplified from genomic DNA by a multiplex PCR assay. The Illumina HiSeq System was used to sequence the amplified TCR beta libraries as 87-base-pair reads. The paper's processing steps were these. Across the 670 or so repertoires, a later analysis counted tens of millions of unique TCR beta chains, around 10 million of which were shared by at least two donors. Raw reads were error-corrected and collapsed into unique sequences with a nearest-neighbor algorithm that merged closely related sequences to remove PCR and sequencing errors. Alignment of CDR3 sequences to IMGT reference sequences was used to assign V, D and J gene segments. For a sequence to be retained, a match of at least six nucleotides was required to both a V gene segment and a J gene segment. Rearrangements were classified as productive when the CDR3 lacked stop codons and remained in frame with V and J, and all other rearrangements were classified as non-productive. Following IMGT convention, CDR3 was defined as the stretch from the second conserved V-encoded cysteine up to the conserved J-encoded phenylalanine. In an earlier analysis of approximately 500 of the donors, sequences lacking an unambiguous match to a single V gene segment were excluded. In an earlier analysis of several hundred of the donors, V segments were called functional above 56.7% productive rearrangements and were called segregating when the between-donor standard deviation exceeded 5%. To diagnose cytomegalovirus status from the catalog of TCR beta chain sequences, a statistical classification framework was built. A later analysis assigned V and J genes by comparing TCR nucleotide sequences with IMGT/GENE-DB human TR gene sequences. Using the TCRdist pipeline, a later analysis assigned CDR3 sequences along with most-parsimonious VDJ recombination scenarios. In a later analysis, each TCR beta chain was defined by its CDR3 amino acid sequence together with its V-gene family, and reads lacking a unique V-gene family were excluded. A later analysis removed several hundred highly shared, low-generation-probability nucleotide sequences to deal with suspected cross-contamination and a sequencing artifact. For each public chain, a later analysis derived a clonal expansion index from normalized ranks of inferred template counts within each repertoire. A later analysis computed generation probabilities with a VDJ recombination model fitted to out-of-frame rearrangements, and checked the results against IGoR. A later analysis scored TCR-TCR, TCR-HLA and TCR-CMV co-occurrence with hypergeometric tests, applying a repertoire-size bias correction to TCR pairs. A later analysis estimated false discovery rates by permuting HLA or CMV assignments 20 times. A later analysis grouped co-occurring TCRs with DBSCAN, adding TCRdist sequence similarity when clustering within HLA-allele-positive subsets. Co-occurrence clustering excluded repertoires with fewer than 30,000 or more than 120,000 public chains, plus five with anomalous nucleotide sharing. The immuneACCESS repertoire file appears here via TCRdb, limited to in-frame rearrangements. These files lack a portion of the clones; in checked studies, under half of the deficit traces to unresolved V genes, and the cause of the others is not known. V, J and clone size are taken as reported in that table, and D and trimming were inferred from the DNA itself. This sample is represented by roughly 100,000 clones; over 75% of them were singletons. The top ten clones comprise approximately 4% of the sample.

Sequenced sample: PBMCs. This TCR was recovered from a female donor in good health and CMV-seropositive.

The DNA sequence follows: TGTGCCAGCAAACCGGGACAGGGAGTTCTACGCGATGAAAAACTGTTTTTT. Translated, this is CASKPGQGVLRDEKLFF. The V gene is TRBV28 and the J gene is TRBJ1-4; 9 bases in the junction line up with TRBD1. V is cut back by 7 bases and J by 6 bases, with 15 bases in the junction unmatched. In the germline V gene, CDR1 corresponds to MDHEN and CDR2 to SYDVKM. Taken from cysteine to phenylalanine, the CDR3 has 17 residues. Just the 51-base CDR3 DNA is kept, in frame starting at base 1.